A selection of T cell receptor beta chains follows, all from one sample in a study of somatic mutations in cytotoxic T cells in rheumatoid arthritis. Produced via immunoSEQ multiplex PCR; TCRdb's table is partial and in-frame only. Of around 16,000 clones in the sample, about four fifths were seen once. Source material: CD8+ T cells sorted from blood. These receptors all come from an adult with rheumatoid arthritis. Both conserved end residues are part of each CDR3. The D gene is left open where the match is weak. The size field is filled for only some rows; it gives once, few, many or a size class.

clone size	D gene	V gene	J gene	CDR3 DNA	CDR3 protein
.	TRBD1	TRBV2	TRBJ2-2	TGTGCCAGCATGGGACAGGGGAACACCGGGGAGCTGTTTTTT	CASMGQGNTGELFF
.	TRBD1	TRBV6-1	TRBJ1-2	TGTGCCAGCAGTACGACAGGGGTGTATGGCTACACCTTC	CASSTTGVYGYTF
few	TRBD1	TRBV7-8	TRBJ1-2	TGTGCCAGCAGCTTAACGACAGGGGGCGACTATGGCTACACCTTC	CASSLTTGGDYGYTF
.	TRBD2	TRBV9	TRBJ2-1	TGTGCCAGCAGCGGCGGCGGGAGTAGTAATGAGCAGTTCTTC	CASSGGGSSNEQFF
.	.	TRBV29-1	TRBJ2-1	TGCAGCGTTGCGGATTGGAAGTCCCTAAGAAATGAGCAGTTCTTC	CSVADWKSLRNEQFF
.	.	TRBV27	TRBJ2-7	TGTGCCAGCAGTCGGAGCATCTACGAGCAGTACTTC	CASSRSIYEQYF
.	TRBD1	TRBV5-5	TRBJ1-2	TGTGCCAGCAGACTTCCCGGGACAGACCATGGCTACACCTTC	CASRLPGTDHGYTF
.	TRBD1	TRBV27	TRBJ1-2	TGTGCCAGCAGTCAGGGACAGGGTGGGTATGGCTACACCTTC	CASSQGQGGYGYTF
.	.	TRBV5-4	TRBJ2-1	TGTGCCAGCAGCCCCCGGGGCTACAATGAGCAGTTCTTC	CASSPRGYNEQFF
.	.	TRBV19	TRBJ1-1	TGTGCCAGTAGTATAGTTGGTGAGGTGAACACTGAAGCTTTCTTT	CASSIVGEVNTEAFF
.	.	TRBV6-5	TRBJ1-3	TGTGCCAGCAGTTACTCTAACTCTGGAAACACCATATATTTT	CASSYSNSGNTIYF
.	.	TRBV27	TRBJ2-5	TGTGCCAGCAGTTTTCAGGGAACCCAAGAGACCCAGTACTTC	CASSFQGTQETQYF
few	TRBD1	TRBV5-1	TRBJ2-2	TGCGCCAGCAGCTTGTCACAGGGGGCGACCGGGGAGCTGTTTTTT	CASSLSQGATGELFF
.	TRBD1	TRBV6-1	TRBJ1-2	TGTGCCAGCAGCCCCGGGACAGTGAGCTATGGCTACACCTTC	CASSPGTVSYGYTF
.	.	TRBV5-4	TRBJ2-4	TGTGCCAGCAGCTTTAAGCCCAAACAAGCAGCCAAAAACATTCAGTACTTC	CASSFKPKQAAKNIQYF
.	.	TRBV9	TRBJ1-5	TGTGCCAGCAGCGTAGAAGGGAAGGGGAATCAGCCCCAGCATTTT	CASSVEGKGNQPQHF
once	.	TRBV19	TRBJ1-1	TGTGCCAGTAGTTCAGGGGAATTCAACACTGAAGTTTTCTTT	CASSSGEFNTEVFF
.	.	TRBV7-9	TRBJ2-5	TGTGCCAGCAGGTCGAGCCAGATCCAAGAGACCCAGTACTTC	CASRSSQIQETQYF
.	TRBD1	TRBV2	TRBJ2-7	TGTGCCAGCAGGATAAGGACAGGGGTGGCGAACGAGCAGTACTTC	CASRIRTGVANEQYF
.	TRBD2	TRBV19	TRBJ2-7	TGTGCCAGTAGTATCCTAGCGGGAGTAATCTACGAGCAGTACTTC	CASSILAGVIYEQYF
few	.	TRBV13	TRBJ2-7	TGTGCCAGCTCCCCGGAGGGGGGAGCGTCCTACGAGCAGTACTTC	CASSPEGGASYEQYF
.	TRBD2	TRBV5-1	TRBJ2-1	TGCGCCAGCAGCTTGCTGGCGGGAGTCACCTATGAGCAGTTCTTC	CASSLLAGVTYEQFF
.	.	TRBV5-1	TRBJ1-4	TGCGCCACCGCCGGGACAAGTGGAACTAATGAAAAACTGTTTTTT	CATAGTSGTNEKLFF
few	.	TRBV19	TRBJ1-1	TGTGCCAGTAGTAGCCCCCCCCTGGCAGAAGCTTTCTTT	CASSSPPLAEAFF